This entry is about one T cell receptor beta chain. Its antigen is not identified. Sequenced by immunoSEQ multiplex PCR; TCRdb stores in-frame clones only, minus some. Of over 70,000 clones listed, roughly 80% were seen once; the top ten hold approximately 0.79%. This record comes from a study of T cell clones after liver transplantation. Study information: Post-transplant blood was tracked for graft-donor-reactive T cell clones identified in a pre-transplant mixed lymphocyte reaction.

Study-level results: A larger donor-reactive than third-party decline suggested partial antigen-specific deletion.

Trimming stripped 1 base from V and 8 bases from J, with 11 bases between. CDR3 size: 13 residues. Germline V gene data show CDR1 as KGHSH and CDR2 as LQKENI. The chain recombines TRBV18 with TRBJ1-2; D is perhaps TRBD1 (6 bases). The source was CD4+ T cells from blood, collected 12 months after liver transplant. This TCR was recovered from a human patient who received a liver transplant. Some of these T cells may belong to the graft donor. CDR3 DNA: TGTGCCAGCTCACCACTGGCAGGGGAAGGCTACACCTTC. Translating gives CASSPLAGEGYTF.